Shown below are 32 T cell receptor beta chains from a single sample sequenced in a study of blood T cell repertoires in COVID-19. Clones were sequenced by immunoSEQ multiplex PCR, and TCRdb holds only the in-frame ones, with some missing. The sample records 55,000 to 65,000 clones, roughly 91% being singletons. Source material: peripheral blood. Receptor source: a human donor in a cohort sampled during active COVID-19.

The CDR3 protein is CAISGRDRDREHEQYF. Written as DNA, the CDR3 is TGTGCCATCAGTGGCCGGGACCGGGACAGGGAGCACGAGCAGTACTTC. The chain couples TRBV10-3 to TRBJ2-7; 9 bases are a match to TRBD1. From germline, CDR1 is ENHRY and CDR2 SYGVKD. CDR3 size: 16 residues. J gave up 5 bases and V 4 bases, and 12 bases lay outside the gene matches.

The rearrangement uses TRBV2 and TRBJ2-2, with 7 nucleotides matching TRBD2. The CDR3 spans 14 residues. In germline, CDR1 is SNHLY, CDR2 FYNNEI. J gave up 8 bases and V 4 bases, and 7 bases lay outside the gene matches. This CDR3 is CASSVASGTGELFF. CDR3 sequence (DNA): TGTGCCAGCAGTGTTGCTAGCGGCACTGGGGAGCTGTTTTTT.

The CDR3 DNA reads as TGCGCCAGCAGCCAAGTTCGCGCAGGGGCAATTTCTGGGGCCAACGTCCTGACTTTC. This gives the protein CASSQVRAGAISGANVLTF. V is TRBV4-3 and J is TRBJ2-6, with a possible D match to TRBD1 (6 bases). Germline V gene sequence: CDR1 LGHNA, CDR2 YSLEER. This CDR3 comprises 19 residues. V shed 1 base and J shed 1 base, with 17 bases lying between them.

CDR3 amino acids: CASSTGTGTYEQYF. As DNA, the CDR3 is TGTGCCAGCTCTACCGGGACAGGTACTTACGAGCAGTACTTC. The chain employs TRBV18 and TRBJ2-7, with TRBD1 matching 8 bases. Trimming cost V 6 bases and J 4 bases; bases outside gene matches: 8. The germline CDR1 and CDR2 sequences are KGHSH and LQKENI. The CDR3 is 14 amino acids.

The chain uses TRBV2 and TRBJ1-2; tentative D call: TRBD1 (5 bases). Trimming stripped 7 bases from V and 6 bases from J, with 12 bases between. The V gene's germline CDR1 is SNHLY and CDR2 FYNNEI. This CDR3 is built from 12 residues. The chain's CDR3 is CASTRGGDGYTF. The CDR3 bases are TGTGCCAGCACTCGAGGAGGGGATGGCTACACCTTC.

The chain couples TRBV6-2 or TRBV6-3 to TRBJ2-7; D perhaps matches TRBD2 (5 bases). CDR1 is MNHEY, CDR2 SVGEGT, per germline. V lost 0 bases and J lost 2, with 8 bases in between. The CDR3 extends over 14 amino acids. CDR3 amino acids: CASSYSEATYEQYF. The CDR3, as DNA: TGTGCCAGCAGTTACTCGGAGGCGACCTACGAGCAGTACTTC.

The rearrangement joins TRBV9 to TRBJ1-5; D is uncertain. Germline V gene data show CDR1 as SGDLS and CDR2 as YYNGEE. The CDR3 loop spans 15 amino acids. Trimming took off 0 bases at V and 3 bases at J, with 10 bases between the two ends. The DNA for the CDR3 is TGTGCCAGCAGCGTAGGGGGAGGGAACAATCAGCCCCAGCATTTT. Translating it yields CASSVGGGNNQPQHF. Based on the CDR3 plus reference TRBV9 and TRBJ1-5, the full variable domain is DSGVTQTPKHLITATGQRVTLRCSPRSGDLSVYWYQQSLDQGLQFLIQYYNGEERAKGNILERFSAQQFPDLHSELNLSSLELGDSALYFCASSVGGGNNQPQHFGDGTRLSIL.

The chain joins TRBV24-1 to TRBJ2-1; a weak D match, TRBD2 (7 bases). Germline CDR1 reads KGHDR; CDR2 reads SFDVKD. V was trimmed by 8 bases and J by 0 bases, leaving 13 bases between them. The CDR3 extends over 15 amino acids. Written as DNA, the CDR3 is TGTGCCACCAAGGGGGGGTCTGGCTCCTACAATGAGCAGTTCTTC. This codes for CATKGGSGSYNEQFF.

The CDR3 bases are TGCGCCAGCAGCTCGAATGTCGCGGATGCCGGGGAGCTGTTTTTT. Translated, it gives CASSSNVADAGELFF. This chain connects TRBV5-1 to TRBJ2-2; D gene ambiguous. The CDR3 has 15 residues. CDR1 and CDR2 from the germline V gene are SGHRS and YFSETQ. Trimming cost V 3 bases and J 6 bases, with 15 bases left between them.

The V and J genes are TRBV6-1 and TRBJ2-7; D is perhaps TRBD1 (6 bases). CDR3 size: 14 residues. CDR1 MNHNS and CDR2 SASEGT come from the germline V gene. V gave up 0 bases and J gave up 4 bases, with 10 bases separating them. The CDR3 here is CASSEARDTYEQYF. CDR3 nucleotide sequence: TGTGCCAGCAGTGAAGCCCGGGACACATACGAGCAGTACTTC.

This clone was recorded only once. This chain joins TRBV5-1 and TRBJ2-2, with 7 bases identical to TRBD2. CDR3 size: 14 residues. Germline V gene lookup returns CDR1 SGHRS and CDR2 YFSETQ. J was trimmed by 5 bases and V by 0 bases; bases with no gene match: 1. The CDR3 region is CASSLGSGTGELFF. The CDR3 nucleotides read TGCGCCAGCAGCTTGGGTAGCGGGACCGGGGAGCTGTTTTTT.

This chain uses TRBV4-2 with TRBJ2-1; TRBD2 matches at 8 bases. Trimming at V came to 0 bases and at J to 12 bases, leaving 13 bases not matched to a gene. Germline assignment: CDR1 LGHNA and CDR2 YNFKEQ. CDR3 length: 16 amino acids. CDR3 region: CASSQDGSGSNGVQFF. The DNA of the CDR3 is TGTGCCAGCAGCCAAGATGGAAGCGGGAGTAATGGAGTGCAGTTCTTC.

This sequence joins TRBV4-3 and TRBJ1-3; 7 bases line up with TRBD1. Per germline, CDR1 LGHNA and CDR2 YSLEER. This CDR3 has 17 amino acids. V lost 0 bases and J lost 2; bases outside the gene matches: 7. CDR3 sequence: CASSQDRTGPTGNTIYF. CDR3 DNA sequence: TGCGCCAGCAGCCAAGATAGGACAGGTCCAACTGGAAACACCATATATTTT.

This chain connects TRBV19 to TRBJ1-2; 8 bases are a match to TRBD1. Germline V gene lookup returns CDR1 LNHDA and CDR2 SQIVND (reference sequence). The J segment lost 2 bases and the V segment lost 10 bases, leaving 9 bases of the junction unmatched. The CDR3 has 14 residues. The CDR3 DNA sequence: TGTGCCACCGCCCGTGGGGACAGGAACTATGGCTACACCTTC. Its protein product is CATARGDRNYGYTF.

The chain employs TRBV28 and TRBJ2-3, with a weak D call TRBD1 (6 bases). Between the trimmed V and J ends, which lost 4 bases and 0 bases, there was a span of 11 bases. The CDR3 covers 15 residues. The germline V gene has CDR1 MDHEN and CDR2 SYDVKM. The CDR3 bases are TGTGCCAGCAGTTCGGACAGAGCGAGCACAGATACGCAGTATTTT. Its protein product is CASSSDRASTDTQYF.

The chain joins TRBV5-6 to TRBJ2-1, with 8 bases that match TRBD2. Germline CDR1 SGHDT, CDR2 YYEEEE. The CDR3 contains 16 residues. Trimming at V came to 4 bases and at J to 4 bases, leaving 10 bases not matched to a gene. The CDR3, as DNA: TGTGCCAGCAGCAGTAGCGGGGTGGTGGAATACAATGAGCAGTTCTTC. Translated, it gives CASSSSGVVEYNEQFF.

The CDR3 sequence is CASSLIGGRPADTQYF. The CDR3 DNA is TGTGCCAGCAGCTTAATCGGCGGGAGACCCGCGGATACGCAGTATTTT. The V gene is TRBV7-2, the J gene TRBJ2-3, with 7 bases identical to TRBD2. Looked up from germline, CDR1 is SGHTA and CDR2 is FQGNSA. This CDR3 is 16 amino acids long. The V and J ends lost 2 bases and 6 bases, in that order; junction bases with no gene match: 11.

The chain has TRBV6-2 or TRBV6-3 and TRBJ1-2; D may be TRBD1 (5 bases). The CDR3 is 13 amino acids. Germline V gene lookup returns CDR1 MNHEY and CDR2 SVGEGT. The germline V and J ends were trimmed by 5 bases and 5 bases, with 12 bases remaining between them. The CDR3 DNA sequence: TGTGCCAGCAGTCCCCGGGGGAGTTATGGCTACACCTTC. This gives the protein CASSPRGSYGYTF.

This rearrangement joins TRBV5-4 to TRBJ2-2, with D possibly TRBD2 on 5 matching bases. Trimming took off 4 bases at V and 4 bases at J, with 11 bases between the two ends. The CDR3 extends over 14 amino acids. The germline V gene has CDR1 SGHNT and CDR2 YYREEE (reference sequence). CDR3 protein: CASSVGRGTGELFF. The CDR3, as DNA: TGTGCCAGCAGCGTAGGACGGGGCACCGGGGAGCTGTTTTTT.

The rearrangement uses TRBV7-2 and TRBJ2-3, with 9 bases fitting TRBD2. The germline V gene has CDR1 SGHTA and CDR2 FQGNSA. This CDR3 contains 15 residues. V shed 4 bases, J shed 4 bases, and the junction held 6 bases outside the gene matches. This CDR3 reads CASSSSGLAPDTQYF. The CDR3 DNA follows: TGTGCCAGCAGCTCCTCGGGACTAGCTCCAGATACGCAGTATTTT.

This clone appeared once. The chain employs TRBV3-1 (or the pseudogene TRBV3-2) and TRBJ1-5, with TRBD1 matching over 8 bases. The length of the CDR3 is 18 residues. V shed 1 base and J 2 bases; nucleotides not matched to a gene: 10. Per germline, CDR1 LGHDT and CDR2 YNNKEL (reference sequence). The DNA of the CDR3 is TGTGCCAGCAGCCAAGGCGGCAGGGGGCGCGCCGGCAATCAGCCCCAGCATTTT. Translating gives CASSQGGRGRAGNQPQHF.

This clone came up once. The CDR3 is CASSQATNVGQGAYEQYF. CDR3 DNA: TGTGCCAGCAGCCAAGCTACAAACGTAGGACAGGGGGCCTACGAGCAGTACTTC. V gene TRBV4-2 combines with J gene TRBJ2-7; 10 bases fit TRBD1. The V gene's germline CDR1 is LGHNA and CDR2 YNFKEQ. The CDR3 is made up of 18 amino acids. V lost 1 base, J lost 2 bases, and 11 bases stayed unmatched.

This chain joins TRBV10-1 and TRBJ1-1, with D perhaps matching TRBD1 (5 bases). Trimming took off 2 bases at V and 11 bases at J, with 12 bases between the two ends. Germline values: CDR1 WNHNN, CDR2 SYGVQD (reference sequence). The CDR3 runs 12 residues. CDR3 in amino acids: CASSEPGGWAFF. The CDR3 DNA reads as TGCGCCAGCAGTGAGCCGGGGGGGTGGGCTTTCTTT.

The V and J genes are TRBV6-6 and TRBJ1-2; 8 bases are a match to TRBD1. This CDR3 has 14 amino acids. Germline CDR1 and CDR2: MNHNY and SVGAGI (reference sequence). After removal of 6 bases from V and 5 bases from J, the junction contained 8 bases not matched to a gene. This CDR3 reads CASSRGQGSYGYTF. The CDR3 nucleotides read TGTGCCAGCAGCCGCGGACAGGGAAGTTATGGCTACACCTTC.

The rearrangement joins TRBV5-4 to TRBJ2-7; TRBD1 matches 7 bases. Germline V gene data show CDR1 as SGHNT and CDR2 as YYREEE (reference sequence). J lost 2 bases, V lost 5 bases, and 10 bases had no gene match. The CDR3 contains 15 residues. Here the CDR3 DNA reads TGTGCCAGCAGACTTAATGGACAGGCCGCCTACGAGCAGTACTTC. As protein: CASRLNGQAAYEQYF. The full variable domain, in which reference TRBV5-4 and TRBJ2-7 provide the parts outside the CDR3, is ETGVTQSPTHLIKTRGQQVTLRCSSQSGHNTVSWYQQALGQGPQFIFQYYREEENGRGNFPPRFSGLQFPNYSSELNVNALELDDSALYLCASRLNGQAAYEQYFGPGTRLTVT.

The CDR3 loop is CASSAILRVLGYTF. In nucleotides, the CDR3 is TGTGCCAGCAGTGCGATTCTCAGGGTCTTGGGCTACACCTTC. The V call is TRBV28, the J call TRBJ1-2; possible D gene TRBD1, 5 bases. Germline V gene data show CDR1 as MDHEN and CDR2 as SYDVKM. The CDR3 contains 14 residues. V lost 5 bases and J lost 8, with 18 bases in between.

This rearrangement joins TRBV11-3 to TRBJ2-1; 9 bases line up with TRBD1. After removal of 5 bases from V and 2 bases from J, the junction contained 7 bases not matched to a gene. The CDR3 runs to 16 residues. Germline CDR1 SGHNT, CDR2 YENEEA. CDR3 residues: CASSARTGAPYNEQFF. Here the CDR3 DNA reads TGTGCCAGCAGCGCGAGGACAGGGGCGCCCTACAATGAGCAGTTCTTC.

This chain connects TRBV6-5 to TRBJ2-2; no clear D. CDR3 length equals 11 residues. The V end lost 5 bases, the J end lost 8 bases, and 6 bases lay between the germline ends. Germline CDR1 and CDR2: MNHEY and SVGAGI. CDR3 DNA: TGTGCCAGCAGTCGTACAGGGGAGCTGTTTTTT. It translates to CASSRTGELFF.

This chain uses TRBV6-5 with TRBJ2-2, with D tentatively TRBD1 (6 bases). There are 12 residues in the CDR3. The V gene lost 11 bases and the J gene lost 9 bases, with 16 bases spanning the gap. CDR1 and CDR2 from the germline V gene are MNHEY and SVGAGI. This CDR3 reads CARPVWDRELFF. The CDR3 coding sequence is TGTGCCCGCCCGGTGTGGGACAGGGAGCTGTTTTTT.

The chain joins TRBV6-5 to TRBJ2-2, with TRBD1 matching 7 bases. J lost 6 bases, V lost 1 base, and 8 bases had no gene match. The germline CDR1 and CDR2 sequences are MNHEY and SVGAGI. The CDR3 spans 16 residues. CDR3 region: CASSYWDSQGAGELFF. CDR3 nucleotides: TGTGCCAGCAGTTACTGGGACAGCCAAGGGGCCGGGGAGCTGTTTTTT.

J is TRBJ2-5 and V is TRBV29-1; a possible D gene is TRBD2 (6 bases). The CDR3 is 13 amino acids. V was trimmed by 5 bases and J by 2 bases, leaving 12 bases between them. Per the germline V gene, CDR1 is SQVTM and CDR2 is ANQGSEA. The CDR3 nucleotides are TGCAGCGTTCTCGAGGAGGGACAAGAGACCCAGTACTTC. This gives the protein CSVLEEGQETQYF.

V gene TRBV4-1 combines with J gene TRBJ2-1, with TRBD2 matching 7 bases. The germline CDR1 and CDR2 sequences are MGHRA and YSYEKL. V lost 0 bases to trimming and J lost 7 bases; unmatched junction nucleotides: 9. This CDR3 region has 16 residues. Written as DNA, the CDR3 is TGCGCCAGCAGCCAAGAAGGATCCGGGAGGTGGAATGAGCAGTTCTTC. This encodes CASSQEGSGRWNEQFF.